This paragraph reports one T cell receptor (beta chain). Per the study methods: Nucleated cell counts were estimated from reference gene primer amplification. Assay used: immunoSEQ multiplex PCR; TCRdb lists only in-frame clones, some missing. V and J calls and clone size follow that table, whereas D and trimming were derived from the DNA. The data show about 120,000 clones, more than 60% seen once. This sample stems from a study of blood T cell repertoires in COVID-19. In the study overall: Sites in the United States, Italy and Spain provided acute and convalescent COVID-19 samples.

The CDR3 totals 14 residues. V was shortened by 4 bases and J by 2 bases, with 12 bases between the two germline ends. CDR1 and CDR2 from the germline V gene are KGHSH and LQKENI. Sequencing was done on a sample of peripheral blood. The chain uses TRBV18 and TRBJ2-7; no firm D call. This TCR was recovered from a man between 65 and 80 years old with acute or convalescent COVID-19. CDR3 in amino acids: CASSRGALTYEQYF. The DNA for the CDR3 is TGTGCCAGCTCACGAGGAGCGCTCACCTACGAGCAGTACTTC.